This TCR beta chain was sequenced during a study of blood T cell repertoires in COVID-19. Study-level information: Collection of acute and convalescent COVID-19 samples took place in the United States, Italy and Spain. PBMCs, B-cell-depleted T cells, or T cells were the source of the cDNA or gDNA that made up the material.

Study processing details: Amplifying reference gene primers gave estimates of nucleated cell counts. Clones were read by immunoSEQ multiplex PCR, and TCRdb kept only the in-frame ones, dropping some. That table supplies the V and J calls and clone size; D and trimming were determined from the DNA. The sample lists under 250,000 clones; around 83% were seen once. This CDR3 region has 15 residues. The germline V gene has CDR1 LNHDA and CDR2 SQIVND (reference sequence). J lost 0 bases, V lost 6 bases, and 8 bases had no gene match. This receptor was obtained from a man aged 35 to 55 with active or convalescent COVID-19. The J gene is TRBJ2-7, the V gene TRBV19; TRBD1 aligns across 7 bases. The source material was peripheral blood. CDR3 region: CASRTDRIDSYEQYF. CDR3 nucleotide sequence: TGTGCCAGTAGGACGGACAGGATAGACTCCTACGAGCAGTACTTC.